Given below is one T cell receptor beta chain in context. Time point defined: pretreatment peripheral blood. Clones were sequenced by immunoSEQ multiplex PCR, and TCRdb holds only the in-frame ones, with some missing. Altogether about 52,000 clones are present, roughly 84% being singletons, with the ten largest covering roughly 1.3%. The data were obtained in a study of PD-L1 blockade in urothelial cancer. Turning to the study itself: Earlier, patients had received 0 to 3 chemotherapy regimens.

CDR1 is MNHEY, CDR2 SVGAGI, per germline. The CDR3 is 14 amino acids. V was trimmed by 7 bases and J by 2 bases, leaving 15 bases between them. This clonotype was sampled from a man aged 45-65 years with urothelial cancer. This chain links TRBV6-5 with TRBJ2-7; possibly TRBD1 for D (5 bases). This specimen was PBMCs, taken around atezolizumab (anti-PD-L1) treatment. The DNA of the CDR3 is TGTGCCAGCAAGAGAACAGGCTCTGCCTACGAGCAGTACTTC. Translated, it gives CASKRTGSAYEQYF.